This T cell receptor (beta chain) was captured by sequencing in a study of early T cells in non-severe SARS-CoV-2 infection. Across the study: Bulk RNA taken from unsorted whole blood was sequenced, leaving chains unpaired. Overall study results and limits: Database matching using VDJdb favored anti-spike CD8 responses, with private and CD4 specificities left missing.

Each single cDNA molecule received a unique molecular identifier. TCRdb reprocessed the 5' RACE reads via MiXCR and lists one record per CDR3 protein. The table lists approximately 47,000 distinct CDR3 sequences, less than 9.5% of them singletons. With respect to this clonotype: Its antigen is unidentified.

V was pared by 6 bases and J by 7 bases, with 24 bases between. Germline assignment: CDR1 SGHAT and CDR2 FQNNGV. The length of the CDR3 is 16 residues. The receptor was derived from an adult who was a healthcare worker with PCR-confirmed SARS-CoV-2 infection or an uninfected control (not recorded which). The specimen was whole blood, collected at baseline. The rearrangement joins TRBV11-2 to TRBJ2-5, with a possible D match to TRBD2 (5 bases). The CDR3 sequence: CASRPPRLTRDGTQYF. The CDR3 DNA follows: TGTGCCAGCAGACCCCCCCGATTGACACGGGATGGGACCCAGTACTTC.